The sequence of this T cell receptor (beta chain) was determined in a study of blood T cell repertoires in COVID-19. Trimming cost V 1 base and J 3 bases, with 9 bases left between them. CDR1 is SGHTA, CDR2 FQGNSA, per germline. The CDR3 runs 14 residues. Measured with immunoSEQ multiplex PCR; TCRdb has only the in-frame clones, and not every one. The sample records about 130,000 clones, 75% to 90% being singletons. Sequences were obtained from PBMCs or T cells enriched from blood (not recorded which). The source is a woman between 50 and 59 years old who had recovered from COVID-19. The chain uses TRBV7-2 and TRBJ1-1; D unresolved. CDR3 protein: CASSLEGAYTEAFF. CDR3 sequence (DNA): TGTGCCAGCAGCTTAGAAGGAGCGTACACTGAAGCTTTCTTT. Supplemented by reference TRBV7-2 and TRBJ1-1, the full variable domain reads GAGVSQSPSNKVTEKGKDVELRCDPISGHTALYWYRQSLGQGLEFLIYFQGNSAPDKSGLPSDRFSAERTGGSVSTLTIQRTQQEDSAVYLCASSLEGAYTEAFFGQGTRLTVV.